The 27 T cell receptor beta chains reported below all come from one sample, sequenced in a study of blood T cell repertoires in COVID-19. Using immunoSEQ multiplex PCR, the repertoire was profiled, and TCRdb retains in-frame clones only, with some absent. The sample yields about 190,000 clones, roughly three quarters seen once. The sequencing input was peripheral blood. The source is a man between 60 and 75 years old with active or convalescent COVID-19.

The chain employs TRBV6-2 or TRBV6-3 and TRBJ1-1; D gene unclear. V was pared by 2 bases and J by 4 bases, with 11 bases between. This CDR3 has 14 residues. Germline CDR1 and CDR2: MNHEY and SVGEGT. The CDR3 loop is CASSYRGVGTEAFF. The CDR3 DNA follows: TGTGCCAGCAGTTACCGGGGAGTTGGCACTGAAGCTTTCTTT.

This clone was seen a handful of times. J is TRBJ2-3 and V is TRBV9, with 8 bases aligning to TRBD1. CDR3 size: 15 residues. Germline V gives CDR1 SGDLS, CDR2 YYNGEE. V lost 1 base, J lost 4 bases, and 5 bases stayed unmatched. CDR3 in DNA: TGTGCCAGCAGCGTAAAAGGCAGGGGGCCAGATACGCAGTATTTT. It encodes CASSVKGRGPDTQYF. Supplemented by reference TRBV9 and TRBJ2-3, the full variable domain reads DSGVTQTPKHLITATGQRVTLRCSPRSGDLSVYWYQQSLDQGLQFLIQYYNGEERAKGNILERFSAQQFPDLHSELNLSSLELGDSALYFCASSVKGRGPDTQYFGPGTRLTVL.

CDR3 region: CASNGQGLAGQEQYF. CDR3 DNA sequence: TGCGCCAGCAATGGCCAAGGACTAGCGGGCCAAGAGCAGTACTTC. This sequence joins TRBV5-1 and TRBJ2-7, with 11 positions matching TRBD2. With V trimmed by 6 bases and J by 7 bases, 12 bases remained unmatched. The CDR3 runs 15 residues. CDR1 is SGHRS and CDR2 is YFSETQ in the germline V gene. The full variable domain, rest sourced from reference TRBV5-1 and TRBJ2-7, is KAGVTQTPRYLIKTRGQQVTLSCSPISGHRSVSWYQQTPGQGLQFLFEYFSETQRNKGNFPGRFSGRQFSNSRSEMNVSTLELGDSALYLCASNGQGLAGQEQYFGPGTRLTVT.

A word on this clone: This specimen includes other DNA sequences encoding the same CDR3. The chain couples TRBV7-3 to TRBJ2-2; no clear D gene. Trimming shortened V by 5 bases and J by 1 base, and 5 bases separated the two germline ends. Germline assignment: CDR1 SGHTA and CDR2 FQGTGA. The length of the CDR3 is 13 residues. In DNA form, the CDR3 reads TGTGCCAGCAGCCTCCTGAACACCGGGGAGCTGTTTTTT. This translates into CASSLLNTGELFF.

The CDR3 DNA follows: TGCAGCGTTGAACGAGCCTCTGGGGCCAACGTCCTGACTTTC. Translation gives CSVERASGANVLTF. The chain has TRBV29-1 and TRBJ2-6; no reliable D call. V lost 2 bases and J 0 bases, leaving 5 bases between the germline ends. The germline V gene has CDR1 SQVTM and CDR2 ANQGSEA. There are 14 residues in the CDR3.

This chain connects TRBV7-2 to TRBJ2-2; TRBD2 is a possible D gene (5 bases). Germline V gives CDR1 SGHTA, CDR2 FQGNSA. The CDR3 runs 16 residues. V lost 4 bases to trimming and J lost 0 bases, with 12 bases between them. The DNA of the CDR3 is TGTGCCAGCAGCTCGAATAGCGTTTCGAACACCGGGGAGCTGTTTTTT. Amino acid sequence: CASSSNSVSNTGELFF.

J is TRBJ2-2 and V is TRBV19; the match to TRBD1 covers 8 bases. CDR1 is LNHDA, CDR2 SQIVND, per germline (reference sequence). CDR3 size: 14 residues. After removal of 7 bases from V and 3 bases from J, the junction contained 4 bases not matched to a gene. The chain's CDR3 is CASTPTGDTGELFF. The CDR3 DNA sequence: TGTGCCAGTACTCCGACAGGGGACACCGGGGAGCTGTTTTTT.

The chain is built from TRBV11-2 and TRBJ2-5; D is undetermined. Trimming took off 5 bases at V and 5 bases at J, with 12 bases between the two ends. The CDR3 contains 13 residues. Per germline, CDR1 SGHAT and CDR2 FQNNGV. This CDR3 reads CASSPSLEETQYF. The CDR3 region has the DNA TGTGCCAGCAGCCCTTCCCTGGAGGAGACCCAGTACTTC.

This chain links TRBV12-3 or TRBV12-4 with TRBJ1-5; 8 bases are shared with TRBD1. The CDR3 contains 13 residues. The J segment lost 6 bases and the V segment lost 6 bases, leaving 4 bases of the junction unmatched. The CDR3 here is CASRRTGSQPQHF. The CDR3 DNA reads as TGTGCCAGCAGGCGGACAGGGTCTCAGCCCCAGCATTTT.

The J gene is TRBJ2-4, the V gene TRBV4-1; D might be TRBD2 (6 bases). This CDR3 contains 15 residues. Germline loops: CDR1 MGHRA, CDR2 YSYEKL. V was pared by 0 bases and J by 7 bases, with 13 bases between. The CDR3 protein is CASSQDRGGENIQYF. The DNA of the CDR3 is TGCGCCAGCAGCCAAGATCGAGGAGGGGAGAACATTCAGTACTTC.

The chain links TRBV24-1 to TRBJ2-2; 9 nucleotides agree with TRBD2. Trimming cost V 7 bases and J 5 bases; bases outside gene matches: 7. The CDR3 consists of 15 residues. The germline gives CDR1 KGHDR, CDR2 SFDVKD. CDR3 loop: CATSLSGRRTGELFF. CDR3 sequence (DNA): TGTGCCACCAGCTTAAGCGGGAGGAGGACCGGGGAGCTGTTTTTT.

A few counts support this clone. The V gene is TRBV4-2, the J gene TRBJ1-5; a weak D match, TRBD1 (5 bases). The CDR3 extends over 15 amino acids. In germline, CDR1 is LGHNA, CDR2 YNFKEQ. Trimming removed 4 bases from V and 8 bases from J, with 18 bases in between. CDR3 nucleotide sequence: TGTGCCAGCAGCCCATCTCAGGGAGGGCTTGAGCCCCAGCATTTT. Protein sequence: CASSPSQGGLEPQHF.

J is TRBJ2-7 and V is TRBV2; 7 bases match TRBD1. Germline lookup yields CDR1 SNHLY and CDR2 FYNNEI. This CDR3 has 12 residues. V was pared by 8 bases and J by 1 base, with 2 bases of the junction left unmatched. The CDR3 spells CASLTGSYEQYF. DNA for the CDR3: TGTGCCAGCTTGACAGGGTCCTACGAGCAGTACTTC.

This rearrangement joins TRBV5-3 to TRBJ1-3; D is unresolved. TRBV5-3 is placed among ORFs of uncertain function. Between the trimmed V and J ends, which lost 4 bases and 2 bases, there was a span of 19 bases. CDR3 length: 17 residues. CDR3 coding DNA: TGTGCCAGAAGCCCCCTGAACGTTAGTAAAACTGGAAACACCATATATTTT. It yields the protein CARSPLNVSKTGNTIYF.

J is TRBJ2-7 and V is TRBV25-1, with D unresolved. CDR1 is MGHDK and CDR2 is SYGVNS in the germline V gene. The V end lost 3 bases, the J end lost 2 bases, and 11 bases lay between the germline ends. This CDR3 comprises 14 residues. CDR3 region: CASSDPGSTYEQYF. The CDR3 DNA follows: TGTGCCAGCAGTGATCCCGGGTCCACCTACGAGCAGTACTTC.

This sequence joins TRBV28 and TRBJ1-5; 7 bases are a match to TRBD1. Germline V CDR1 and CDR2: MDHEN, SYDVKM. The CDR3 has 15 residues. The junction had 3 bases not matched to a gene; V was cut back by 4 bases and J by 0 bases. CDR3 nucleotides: TGTGCCAGCAGTTATGACAGGGCTAGCAATCAGCCCCAGCATTTT. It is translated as CASSYDRASNQPQHF.

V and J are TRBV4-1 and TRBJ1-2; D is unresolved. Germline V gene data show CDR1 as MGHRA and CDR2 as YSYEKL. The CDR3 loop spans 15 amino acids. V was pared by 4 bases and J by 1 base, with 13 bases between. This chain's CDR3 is CASSLYNSYNYGYTF. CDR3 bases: TGCGCCAGCAGCCTCTATAACAGCTATAACTATGGCTACACCTTC.

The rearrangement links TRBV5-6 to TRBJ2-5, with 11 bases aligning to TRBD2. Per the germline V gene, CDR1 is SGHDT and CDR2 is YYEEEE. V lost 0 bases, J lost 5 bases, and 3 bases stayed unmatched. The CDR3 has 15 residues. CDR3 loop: CASSLALAGVETQYF. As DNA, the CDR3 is TGTGCCAGCAGCTTGGCACTAGCGGGAGTTGAGACCCAGTACTTC. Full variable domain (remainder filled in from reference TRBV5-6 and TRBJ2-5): DAGVTQSPTHLIKTRGQQVTLRCSPKSGHDTVSWYQQALGQGPQFIFQYYEEEERQRGNFPDRFSGHQFPNYSSELNVNALLLGDSALYLCASSLALAGVETQYFGPGTRLLVL.

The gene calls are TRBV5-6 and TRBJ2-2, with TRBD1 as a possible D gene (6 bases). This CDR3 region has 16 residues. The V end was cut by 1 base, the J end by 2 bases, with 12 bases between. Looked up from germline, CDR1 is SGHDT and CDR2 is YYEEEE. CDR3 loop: CASSLIWGPNTGELFF. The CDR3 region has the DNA TGTGCCAGCAGCTTGATATGGGGGCCCAACACCGGGGAGCTGTTTTTT.

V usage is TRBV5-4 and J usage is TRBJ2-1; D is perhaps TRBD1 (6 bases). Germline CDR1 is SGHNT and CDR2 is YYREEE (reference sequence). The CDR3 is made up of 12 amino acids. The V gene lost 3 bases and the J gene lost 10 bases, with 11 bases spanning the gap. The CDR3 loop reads CASSYGTKEQFF. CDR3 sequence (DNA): TGTGCCAGCAGCTACGGGACAAAAGAGCAGTTCTTC. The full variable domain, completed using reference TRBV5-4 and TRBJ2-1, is ETGVTQSPTHLIKTRGQQVTLRCSSQSGHNTVSWYQQALGQGPQFIFQYYREEENGRGNFPPRFSGLQFPNYSSELNVNALELDDSALYLCASSYGTKEQFFGPGTRLTVL.

CDR3 loop: CASSQVSSGELFF. The CDR3 DNA reads TGTGCCAGCAGCCAAGTTTCGTCCGGGGAGCTGTTTTTT. The gene calls are TRBV3-1 (or the pseudogene TRBV3-2) and TRBJ2-2; no clear D. From germline, CDR1 is LGHDT and CDR2 YNNKEL (reference sequence). This CDR3 contains 13 residues. The V end lost 1 base, the J end lost 6 bases, and 6 bases lay between the germline ends.

DNA for the CDR3: TGCGCCAGCAGCCAAGATGTAGCGGGGGACAAGTCTTACGAGCAGTACTTC. Translated, it gives CASSQDVAGDKSYEQYF. The V and J genes are TRBV4-1 and TRBJ2-7; 9 nucleotides match TRBD2. Per germline, CDR1 MGHRA and CDR2 YSYEKL. Germline trimming cut 0 bases from V and 4 bases from J; bases unmatched to any gene: 10. The CDR3 sequence is 17 residues long.

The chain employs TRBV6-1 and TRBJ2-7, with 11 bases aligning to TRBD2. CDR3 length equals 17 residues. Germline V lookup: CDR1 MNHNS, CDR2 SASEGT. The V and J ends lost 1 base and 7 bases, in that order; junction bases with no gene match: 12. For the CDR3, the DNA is TGTGCCAGCAGTGAAGTAGGTATTAGCGGGAGGGCGAGGGAGCAGTACTTC. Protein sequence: CASSEVGISGRAREQYF.

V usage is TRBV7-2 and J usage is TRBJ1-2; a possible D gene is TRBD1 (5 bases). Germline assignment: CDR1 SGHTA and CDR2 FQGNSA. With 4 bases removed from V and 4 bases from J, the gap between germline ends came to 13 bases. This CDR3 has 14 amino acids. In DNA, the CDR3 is TGTGCCAGCAGCTCACCTCCGGGGGGCTATGGCTACACCTTC. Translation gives CASSSPPGGYGYTF.

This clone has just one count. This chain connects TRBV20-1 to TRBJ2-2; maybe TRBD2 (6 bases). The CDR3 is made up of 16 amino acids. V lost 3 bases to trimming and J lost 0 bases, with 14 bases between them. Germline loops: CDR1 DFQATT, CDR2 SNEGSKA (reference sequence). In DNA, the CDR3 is TGCAGTGCTAGTTTATTCGGCGGGACGAACACCGGGGAGCTGTTTTTT. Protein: CSASLFGGTNTGELFF.

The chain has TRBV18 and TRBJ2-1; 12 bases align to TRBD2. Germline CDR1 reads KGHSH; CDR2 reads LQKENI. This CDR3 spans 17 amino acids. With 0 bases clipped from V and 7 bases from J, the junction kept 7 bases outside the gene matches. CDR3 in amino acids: CASSPPGLAGLGNEQFF. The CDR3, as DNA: TGTGCCAGCTCACCACCCGGACTAGCGGGATTAGGGAATGAGCAGTTCTTC.

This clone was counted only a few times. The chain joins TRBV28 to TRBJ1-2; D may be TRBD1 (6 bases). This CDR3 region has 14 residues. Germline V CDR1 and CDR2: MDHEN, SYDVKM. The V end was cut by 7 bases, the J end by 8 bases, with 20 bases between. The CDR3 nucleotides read TGTGCCAGCAAACCCCGGGGCAGGGGTGGAGGCTACACCTTC. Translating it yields CASKPRGRGGGYTF.